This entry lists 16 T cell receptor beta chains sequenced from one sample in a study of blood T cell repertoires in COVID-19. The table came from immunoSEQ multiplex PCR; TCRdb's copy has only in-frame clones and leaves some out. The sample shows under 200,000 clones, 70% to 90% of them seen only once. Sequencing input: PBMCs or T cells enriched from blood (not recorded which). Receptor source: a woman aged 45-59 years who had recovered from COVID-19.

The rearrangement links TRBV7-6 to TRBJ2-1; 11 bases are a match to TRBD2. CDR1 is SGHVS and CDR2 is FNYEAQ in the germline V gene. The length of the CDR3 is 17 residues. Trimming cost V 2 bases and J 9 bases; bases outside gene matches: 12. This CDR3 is CASSLTRLAGSRGEQFF. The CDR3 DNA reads TGTGCCAGCAGCTTAACGAGACTAGCGGGGTCCCGGGGTGAGCAGTTCTTC.

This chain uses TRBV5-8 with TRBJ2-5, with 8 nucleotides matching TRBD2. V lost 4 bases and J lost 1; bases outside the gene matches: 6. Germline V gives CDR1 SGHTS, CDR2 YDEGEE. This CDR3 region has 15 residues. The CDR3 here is CASSPGAGGQETQYF. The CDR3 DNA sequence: TGTGCCAGCAGCCCTGGGGCGGGGGGCCAAGAGACCCAGTACTTC.

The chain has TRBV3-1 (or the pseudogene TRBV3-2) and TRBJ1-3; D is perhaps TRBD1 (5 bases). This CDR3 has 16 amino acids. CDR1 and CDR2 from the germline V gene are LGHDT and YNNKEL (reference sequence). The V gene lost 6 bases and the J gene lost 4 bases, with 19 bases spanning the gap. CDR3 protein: CASSHLSTGGGNTIYF. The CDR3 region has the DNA TGTGCCAGCAGTCATCTAAGCACCGGGGGAGGAAACACCATATATTTT.

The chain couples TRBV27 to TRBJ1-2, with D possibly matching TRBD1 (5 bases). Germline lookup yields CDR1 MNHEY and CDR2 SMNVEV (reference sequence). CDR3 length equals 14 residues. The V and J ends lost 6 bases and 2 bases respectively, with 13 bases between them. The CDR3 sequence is CASSRQPENYGYTF. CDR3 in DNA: TGTGCCAGCAGCCGACAGCCGGAGAACTATGGCTACACCTTC.

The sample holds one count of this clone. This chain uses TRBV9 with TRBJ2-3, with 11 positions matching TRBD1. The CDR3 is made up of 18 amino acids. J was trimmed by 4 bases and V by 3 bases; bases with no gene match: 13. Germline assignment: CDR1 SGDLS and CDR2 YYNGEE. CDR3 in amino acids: CASSATGIGQGASDTQYF. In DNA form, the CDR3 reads TGTGCCAGCAGCGCCACCGGAATTGGACAGGGGGCGTCAGATACGCAGTATTTT.

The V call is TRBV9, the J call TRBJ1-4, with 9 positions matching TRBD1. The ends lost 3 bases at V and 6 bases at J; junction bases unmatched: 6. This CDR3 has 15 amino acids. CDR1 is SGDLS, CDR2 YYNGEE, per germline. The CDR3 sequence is CASSETGTGHEKLFF. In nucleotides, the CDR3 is TGTGCCAGCAGCGAAACCGGGACAGGGCATGAAAAACTGTTTTTT. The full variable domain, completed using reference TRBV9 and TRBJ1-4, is DSGVTQTPKHLITATGQRVTLRCSPRSGDLSVYWYQQSLDQGLQFLIQYYNGEERAKGNILERFSAQQFPDLHSELNLSSLELGDSALYFCASSETGTGHEKLFFGSGTQLSVL.

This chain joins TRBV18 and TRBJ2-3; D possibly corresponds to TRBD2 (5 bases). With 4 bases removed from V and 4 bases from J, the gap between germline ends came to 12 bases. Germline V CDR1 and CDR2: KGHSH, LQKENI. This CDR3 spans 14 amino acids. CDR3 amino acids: CASSLIGEPDTQYF. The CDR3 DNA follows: TGTGCCAGCTCACTAATCGGGGAACCAGATACGCAGTATTTT.

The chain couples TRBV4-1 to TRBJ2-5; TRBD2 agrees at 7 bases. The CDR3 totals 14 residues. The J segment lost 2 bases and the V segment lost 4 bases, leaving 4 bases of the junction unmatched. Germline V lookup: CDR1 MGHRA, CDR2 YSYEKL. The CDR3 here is CASSPGLGQETQYF. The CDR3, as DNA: TGCGCCAGCAGCCCTGGACTAGGACAAGAGACCCAGTACTTC.

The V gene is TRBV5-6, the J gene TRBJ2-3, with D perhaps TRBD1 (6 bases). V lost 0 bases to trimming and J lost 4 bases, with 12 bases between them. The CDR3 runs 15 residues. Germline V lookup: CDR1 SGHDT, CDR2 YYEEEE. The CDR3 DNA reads TGTGCCAGCAGCTTGGCACAGGGTGGCGCAGATACGCAGTATTTT. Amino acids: CASSLAQGGADTQYF.

As DNA, the CDR3 is TGTGCCAGCAGTCGGGACAGGGGTAGCGAGCAGTACTTC. It translates to CASSRDRGSEQYF. The chain uses TRBV2 and TRBJ2-7, with 10 bases that match TRBD1. This CDR3 region has 13 residues. Germline values: CDR1 SNHLY, CDR2 FYNNEI. The V and J ends lost 5 bases and 6 bases, in that order; junction bases with no gene match: 4.

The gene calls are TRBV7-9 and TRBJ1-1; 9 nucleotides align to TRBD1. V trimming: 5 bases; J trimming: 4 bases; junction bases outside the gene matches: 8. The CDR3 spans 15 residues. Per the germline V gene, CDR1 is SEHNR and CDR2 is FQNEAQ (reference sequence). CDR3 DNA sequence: TGTGCCAGCAGCCCGAGGACAGGGGCCGGCACTGAAGCTTTCTTT. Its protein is CASSPRTGAGTEAFF.

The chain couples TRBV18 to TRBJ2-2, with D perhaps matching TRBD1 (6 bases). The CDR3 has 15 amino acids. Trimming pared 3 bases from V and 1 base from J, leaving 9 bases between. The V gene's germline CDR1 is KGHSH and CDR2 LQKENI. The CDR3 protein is CASSPLGQNTGELFF. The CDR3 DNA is TGTGCCAGCTCACCGCTGGGACAGAACACCGGGGAGCTGTTTTTT.

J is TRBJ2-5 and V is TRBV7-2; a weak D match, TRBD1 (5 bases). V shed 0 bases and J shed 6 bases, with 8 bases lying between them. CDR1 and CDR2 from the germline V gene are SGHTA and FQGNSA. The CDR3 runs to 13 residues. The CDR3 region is CASSLAREQTQYF. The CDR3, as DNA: TGTGCCAGCAGCTTAGCCAGGGAACAGACCCAGTACTTC.

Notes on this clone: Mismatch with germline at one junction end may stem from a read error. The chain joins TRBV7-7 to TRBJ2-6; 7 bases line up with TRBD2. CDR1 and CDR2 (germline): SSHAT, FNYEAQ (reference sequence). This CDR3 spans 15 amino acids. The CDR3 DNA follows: TGTGCTAGCAGCCCCGGGGGGACTGGGGCCAACGTCCTGACTTTC. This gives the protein CASSPGGTGANVLTF.

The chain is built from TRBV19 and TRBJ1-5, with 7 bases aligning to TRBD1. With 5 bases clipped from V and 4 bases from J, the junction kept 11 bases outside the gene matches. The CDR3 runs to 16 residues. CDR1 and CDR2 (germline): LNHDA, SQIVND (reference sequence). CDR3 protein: CASSPWTGGRNQPQHF. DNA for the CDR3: TGTGCCAGTAGTCCCTGGACAGGTGGACGAAATCAGCCCCAGCATTTT. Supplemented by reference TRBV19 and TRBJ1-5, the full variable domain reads DGGITQSPKYLFRKEGQNVTLSCEQNLNHDAMYWYRQDPGQGLRLIYYSQIVNDFQKGDIAEGYSVSREKKESFPLTVTSAQKNPTAFYLCASSPWTGGRNQPQHFGDGTRLSIL.

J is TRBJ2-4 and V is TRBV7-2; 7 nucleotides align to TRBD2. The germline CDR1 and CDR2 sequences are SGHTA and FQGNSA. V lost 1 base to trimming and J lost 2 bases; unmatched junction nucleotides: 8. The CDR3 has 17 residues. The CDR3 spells CASSLGPAGPPKNIQYF. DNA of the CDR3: TGTGCCAGCAGCTTAGGCCCAGCGGGGCCTCCCAAAAACATTCAGTACTTC.